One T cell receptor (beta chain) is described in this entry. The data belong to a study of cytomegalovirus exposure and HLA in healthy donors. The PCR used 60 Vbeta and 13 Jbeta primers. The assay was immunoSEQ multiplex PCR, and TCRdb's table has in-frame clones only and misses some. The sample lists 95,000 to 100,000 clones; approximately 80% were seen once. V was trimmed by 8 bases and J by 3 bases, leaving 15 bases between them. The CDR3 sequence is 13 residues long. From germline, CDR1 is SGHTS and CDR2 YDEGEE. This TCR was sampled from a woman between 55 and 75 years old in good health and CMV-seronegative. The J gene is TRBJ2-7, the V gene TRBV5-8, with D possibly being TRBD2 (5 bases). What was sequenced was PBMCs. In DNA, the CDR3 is TGTGCCAGTACTCCGAGGGAAGTCTACGAGCAGTACTTC. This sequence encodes CASTPREVYEQYF.